This T cell receptor (beta chain) is drawn from a study of T cell clones after liver transplantation. Study details: Pre-transplant mixed lymphocyte reactions yielded third-party-reactive TCRbeta sequences as comparators for graft-donor-reactive sequences.

CDR3 size: 16 residues. The method was immunoSEQ multiplex PCR; TCRdb's version includes in-frame clones alone and lacks a portion of them. The sample includes 75,000 to 95,000 clones, less than 90% seen only once; the top ten take roughly 2.8%. The genes are TRBV21-1 and TRBJ2-7; the D call TRBD2 from the table was never checked on the DNA. TRBV21-1 is classified as a pseudogene. This sequence was found in a human patient who received a liver transplant. Some of the T cells might come from the graft donor. The starting material was CD4+ T cells from blood, obtained at the 22-month timepoint. This chain's CDR3 is CASMGRAGKIGDEQYF. DNA for the CDR3: TGTGCCAGCATGGGGCGGGCGGGAAAAATCGGCGACGAGCAGTACTTC.